These 14 T cell receptor beta chains share one sample of origin, sequenced in a study of blood T cell repertoires in COVID-19. Here immunoSEQ multiplex PCR was the method, and the copy in TCRdb shows in-frame clones only, minus some. The data hold about 83,000 clones, with 87% observed a single time. Sequencing was performed on peripheral blood. The receptors here all came from a man between 60 and 75 years old with acute or convalescent COVID-19.

The V and J genes are TRBV3-1 (or the pseudogene TRBV3-2) and TRBJ2-4; 7 nucleotides agree with TRBD1. The CDR3 spans 12 residues. The V gene's germline CDR1 is LGHDT and CDR2 YNNKEL (reference sequence). Trimming cost V 3 bases and J 9 bases; bases outside gene matches: 2. CDR3 region: CASSQGQLIQYF. The CDR3 DNA follows: TGTGCCAGCAGCCAGGGACAGCTCATTCAGTACTTC.

V gene TRBV7-9 combines with J gene TRBJ1-1; 9 bases map to TRBD1. This CDR3 is built from 15 residues. J gave up 1 base and V 6 bases, and 6 bases lay outside the gene matches. Germline CDR1 is SEHNR and CDR2 is FQNEAQ (reference sequence). The CDR3 coding sequence is TGTGCCAGCAGTTACTTGGACAGGGGGAACACTGAAGCTTTCTTT. This encodes CASSYLDRGNTEAFF.

This sequence joins TRBV6-1 and TRBJ1-2; 7 bases fit TRBD1. Per the germline V gene, CDR1 is MNHNS and CDR2 is SASEGT. The CDR3 length is 16 residues. Trimming at V came to 4 bases and at J to 6 bases, leaving 14 bases not matched to a gene. Written as DNA, the CDR3 is TGTGCCAGCAGTGCATCCCCCGGACAGGAGGCTCATGGCTACACCTTC. Translated: CASSASPGQEAHGYTF.

The chain links TRBV6-5 to TRBJ2-3; TRBD2 agrees at 7 bases. This CDR3 is built from 14 residues. The junction had 6 bases not matched to a gene; V was cut back by 6 bases and J by 3 bases. The germline gives CDR1 MNHEY, CDR2 SVGAGI. CDR3 coding DNA: TGTGCCAGCAGACCCGTGGGGGGGACAGATACGCAGTATTTT. This encodes CASRPVGGTDTQYF.

The CDR3 nucleotides are TGTGCCACCCAAGACACGGACACCGGGGAGCTGTTTTTT. Protein product: CATQDTDTGELFF. This sequence joins TRBV15 and TRBJ2-2; no firm D call. The CDR3 has 13 amino acids. V dropped 8 bases and J dropped 3 bases, with 10 bases sitting between them. Germline CDR1 is LNHNV and CDR2 is YYDKDF (reference sequence).

This clone was recorded once. The chain links TRBV6-6 to TRBJ1-2, with D unclear. The V end was cut by 4 bases, the J end by 1 base, with 7 bases between. CDR1 is MNHNY, CDR2 SVGAGI, per germline (reference sequence). The CDR3 sequence is 13 residues long. CDR3 protein: CASSSNNNYGYTF. In DNA form, the CDR3 reads TGTGCCAGCAGTTCTAATAATAACTATGGCTACACCTTC.

V usage is TRBV11-2 and J usage is TRBJ1-1; TRBD1 matches at 10 bases. The CDR3 contains 14 residues. The germline gives CDR1 SGHAT, CDR2 FQNNGV. V lost 5 bases to trimming and J lost 4 bases; unmatched junction nucleotides: 4. In DNA, the CDR3 is TGTGCCAGCAGCCGGGACAGGGGTGTCACTGAAGCTTTCTTT. It encodes CASSRDRGVTEAFF.

The chain couples TRBV5-3 to TRBJ1-1; maybe TRBD1 (6 bases). TRBV5-3 falls under the ORF class, with uncertain function. The CDR3 has 15 residues. With 5 bases removed from V and 2 bases from J, the gap between germline ends came to 16 bases. This chain's CDR3 is CARRTGAGGNTEAFF. CDR3 coding DNA: TGTGCCAGAAGAACCGGGGCGGGGGGCAACACTGAAGCTTTCTTT.

This clone was recorded only once. This chain connects TRBV15 to TRBJ1-2; D uncertain. The germline gives CDR1 LNHNV, CDR2 YYDKDF (reference sequence). The CDR3 contains 16 residues. V lost 0 bases, J lost 4 bases, and 15 bases lay in between. CDR3 residues: CATSRDLISSGYGYTF. The DNA for the CDR3 is TGTGCCACCAGCAGAGATCTTATTTCGAGCGGCTATGGCTACACCTTC.

The chain recombines TRBV5-1 with TRBJ2-7; TRBD1 is a possible D gene (8 bases). CDR3 length: 15 amino acids. V lost 4 bases and J 0 bases, leaving 14 bases between the germline ends. Germline CDR1 is SGHRS and CDR2 is YFSETQ. The CDR3: CASSIQGGSSYEQYF. The CDR3 nucleotides are TGCGCCAGCAGCATACAGGGGGGGAGCTCCTACGAGCAGTACTTC. Together with reference TRBV5-1 and TRBJ2-7, the CDR3 gives the full variable domain: KAGVTQTPRYLIKTRGQQVTLSCSPISGHRSVSWYQQTPGQGLQFLFEYFSETQRNKGNFPGRFSGRQFSNSRSEMNVSTLELGDSALYLCASSIQGGSSYEQYFGPGTRLTVT.

The chain has TRBV27 and TRBJ1-3; the match to TRBD1 covers 8 bases. CDR3 length: 18 residues. V gave up 4 bases and J gave up 0 bases; unmatched junction bases: 11. Germline lookup yields CDR1 MNHEY and CDR2 SMNVEV (reference sequence). The CDR3 spells CASSSMPGTGRSGNTIYF. DNA of the CDR3: TGTGCCAGCAGTTCCATGCCCGGGACAGGTCGCTCTGGAAACACCATATATTTT.

The chain combines TRBV18 with TRBJ1-1, with TRBD1 identical over 7 bases. From germline, CDR1 is KGHSH and CDR2 LQKENI. This CDR3 region has 14 residues. J was trimmed by 6 bases and V by 1 base; bases with no gene match: 5. In DNA, the CDR3 is TGTGCCAGCTCACCACAGGGGGCTGGGGCTGAAGCTTTCTTT. As protein: CASSPQGAGAEAFF.

This clone appeared a single time. The genes are TRBV11-3 and TRBJ2-7; TRBD1 agrees at 8 bases. This CDR3 contains 15 residues. V shed 4 bases, J shed 4 bases, and the junction held 9 bases outside the gene matches. Germline assignment: CDR1 SGHNT and CDR2 YENEEA. Written as DNA, the CDR3 is TGTGCCAGCAGCTACGGACAGGGCGCGGTATACGAGCAGTACTTC. Its protein is CASSYGQGAVYEQYF.

This clone was detected only once. V is TRBV19 and J is TRBJ1-1; D gene unclear. The germline V and J ends were trimmed by 5 bases and 4 bases, with 11 bases remaining between them. The CDR3 is 13 residues long. The germline V gene has CDR1 LNHDA and CDR2 SQIVND (reference sequence). CDR3 residues: CASSPVGPTEAFF. The CDR3 nucleotides are TGTGCCAGTAGTCCTGTTGGGCCCACTGAAGCTTTCTTT.